This T cell receptor beta chain was identified in a study of blood T cell repertoires in COVID-19. In terms of age and location, participants ranged from about 18 to 90 years and lived in approximately 24 US areas. Self-reported history from a screening survey and questionnaire set each donor's cohort. Profiled with immunoSEQ multiplex PCR; TCRdb holds only in-frame clones, not every one. The table records some 190,000 clones, about 82% of them present only once. Sequencing used PBMCs or T cells enriched from blood (not recorded which). The source is a man between 35 and 55 years old with acute COVID-19.

The CDR3 protein is CAASGPGNQPQHF. CDR3 in DNA: TGTGCCGCATCAGGGCCGGGCAATCAGCCCCAGCATTTT. The J gene is TRBJ1-5, the V gene TRBV28, with D possibly matching TRBD1 (5 bases). V was trimmed by 11 bases and J by 2 bases, leaving 13 bases between them. CDR3 size: 13 residues. Germline lookup yields CDR1 MDHEN and CDR2 SYDVKM. The variable domain in full, completed from reference TRBV28 and TRBJ1-5, reads DVKVTQSSRYLVKRTGEKVFLECVQDMDHENMFWYRQDPGLGLRLIYFSYDVKMKEKGDIPEGYSVSREKKERFSLILESASTNQTSMYLCAASGPGNQPQHFGDGTRLSIL.